This TCR beta chain was sequenced during a study of blood T cell repertoires in COVID-19. Study-level background: COVID-19 samples from acute and convalescent phases originated in the United States, Italy and Spain. The cDNA or gDNA used as material had been derived from T cells, B-cell-depleted T cells, or PBMCs.

The CDR3 contains 15 residues. Between the trimmed V and J ends, which lost 1 base and 3 bases, there was a span of 9 bases. Germline CDR1 reads SGHDN; CDR2 reads FVKESK. In the original analysis: Quantification of nucleated cells was approximated via reference gene primer amplification. TCRdb's table, derived via immunoSEQ multiplex PCR, lists solely in-frame clones and lacks some. V and J calls plus clone size are reproduced from that table; the DNA served to infer D and trimming. The data show 50,000 to 70,000 clones, with 75% to 95% seen just once and about 9.1% held by the top ten. This clonotype was sampled from an elderly woman with active COVID-19. Source material: peripheral blood. This chain joins TRBV14 and TRBJ1-4; TRBD1 is a possible D gene (5 bases). The CDR3 region has the DNA TGTGCCAGCAGCCAAGTCCAGGGTGCTAATGAAAAACTGTTTTTT. Protein product: CASSQVQGANEKLFF.